The rows below give T cell receptor beta chains drawn from one sample of a study of spatial heterogeneity in lung cancer. A single record per CDR3 protein comes from TCRdb applying MiXCR to the 5' RACE reads. Of 60,000 to 80,000 distinct CDR3 sequences in the sample, approximately 12% were seen once. The specimen was PBMCs, collected at surgery. These receptors were collected from a male donor with early-stage non-small cell lung cancer. The CDR3 runs from the conserved cysteine through the conserved F or W. A D gene is named only where the DNA matches it firmly. The size field is filled for only some rows; it gives once, few, many or a size class.

j_call: TRBJ1-1; v_call: TRBV7-2; clone_size: -; d_call: -; cdr3_aa: CASSLGAGFDTEAFF; cdr3_nt: TGTGCCAGCAGCTTAGGGGCGGGATTCGACACTGAAGCTTTCTTT
j_call: TRBJ2-7; v_call: TRBV4-2; clone_size: -; d_call: -; cdr3_aa: CVSSPWGETYEQYF; cdr3_nt: TGTGTCAGCAGCCCGTGGGGTGAAACCTACGAGCAGTACTTC
j_call: TRBJ2-2; v_call: TRBV7-2; clone_size: few; d_call: -; cdr3_aa: CASTPQPGELFF; cdr3_nt: TGTGCCAGCACCCCCCAGCCCGGGGAGCTGTTTTTT
j_call: TRBJ1-6; v_call: TRBV12-3/TRBV12-4; clone_size: many; d_call: TRBD1; cdr3_aa: CASSYGQGHSPLHF; cdr3_nt: TGTGCCAGCAGTTATGGACAGGGACATTCACCCCTCCACTTT
j_call: TRBJ2-2; v_call: TRBV5-1; clone_size: few; d_call: -; cdr3_aa: CASSFRDTNTGELFF; cdr3_nt: TGCGCCAGCAGCTTTCGGGACACTAACACCGGGGAGCTGTTTTTT
j_call: TRBJ2-7; v_call: TRBV5-1; clone_size: -; d_call: -; cdr3_aa: CASSLAVGPSYEQYF; cdr3_nt: TGCGCCAGCAGCTTGGCAGTCGGCCCCTCCTACGAGCAGTACTTC
j_call: TRBJ2-5; v_call: TRBV7-6; clone_size: few; d_call: -; cdr3_aa: CASSTMQGPQETQYF; cdr3_nt: TGTGCCAGCAGCACCATGCAGGGGCCCCAAGAGACCCAGTACTTC
j_call: TRBJ2-3; v_call: TRBV7-9; clone_size: -; d_call: -; cdr3_aa: CASSLGAFYTDTQYF; cdr3_nt: TGTGCCAGCAGCTTAGGAGCCTTTTACACAGATACGCAGTATTTT
j_call: TRBJ1-2; v_call: TRBV5-1; clone_size: -; d_call: -; cdr3_aa: CASSLEGLNYGYTF; cdr3_nt: TGCGCCAGCAGCTTGGAGGGCCTCAACTATGGCTACACCTTC
j_call: TRBJ1-2; v_call: TRBV27; clone_size: few; d_call: -; cdr3_aa: CASSPHVEGGYGYTF; cdr3_nt: TGTGCCAGCAGCCCCCATGTCGAGGGGGGCTATGGCTACACCTTC
j_call: TRBJ1-2; v_call: TRBV4-1; clone_size: many; d_call: -; cdr3_aa: CASSQDPPAYGYTF; cdr3_nt: TGCGCCAGCAGCCAAGATCCGCCAGCCTATGGCTACACCTTC
j_call: TRBJ2-2; v_call: TRBV2; clone_size: -; d_call: -; cdr3_aa: CASRGTGELFF; cdr3_nt: TGTGCCAGCAGGGGAACCGGGGAGCTGTTTTTT
j_call: TRBJ2-3; v_call: TRBV6-1; clone_size: few; d_call: TRBD1; cdr3_aa: CASTYRQGRADTQYF; cdr3_nt: TGTGCCAGCACTTACCGACAGGGTAGGGCAGATACGCAGTATTTT
j_call: TRBJ1-1; v_call: TRBV11-2; clone_size: few; d_call: -; cdr3_aa: CASSLEPGGTEAFF; cdr3_nt: TGTGCCAGCAGCTTAGAGCCCGGGGGCACTGAAGCTTTCTTT
j_call: TRBJ1-5; v_call: TRBV20-1; clone_size: many; d_call: -; cdr3_aa: CSASVQGGQPQHF; cdr3_nt: TGCAGTGCTAGCGTACAGGGAGGACAGCCCCAGCATTTT
j_call: TRBJ1-1; v_call: TRBV7-9; clone_size: few; d_call: -; cdr3_aa: CASSGGRLNTEAFF; cdr3_nt: TGTGCCAGCAGCGGGGGACGGTTGAACACTGAAGCTTTCTTT
j_call: TRBJ2-3; v_call: TRBV5-1; clone_size: -; d_call: TRBD1; cdr3_aa: CASRPQGAHTDTQYF; cdr3_nt: TGCGCCAGCAGACCACAGGGGGCGCATACGGATACGCAGTATTTT
j_call: TRBJ1-2; v_call: TRBV5-1; clone_size: few; d_call: -; cdr3_aa: CASSLASPASYGYTF; cdr3_nt: TGCGCCAGCAGCTTGGCCAGTCCAGCCTCCTATGGCTACACCTTC
j_call: TRBJ1-1; v_call: TRBV6-5; clone_size: -; d_call: -; cdr3_aa: CVSSVRAGDTEAFF; cdr3_nt: TGTGTCAGCAGTGTTCGAGCTGGAGACACTGAAGCTTTCTTT
j_call: TRBJ2-5; v_call: TRBV14; clone_size: many; d_call: TRBD1; cdr3_aa: CASSRIGQGKETQYF; cdr3_nt: TGTGCCAGCAGCAGAATTGGACAGGGGAAAGAGACCCAGTACTTC
j_call: TRBJ2-1; v_call: TRBV29-1; clone_size: many; d_call: -; cdr3_aa: CSVDEGQFLYDEQFF; cdr3_nt: TGCAGCGTCGATGAGGGGCAGTTCCTTTACGATGAGCAGTTCTTC
j_call: TRBJ2-2; v_call: TRBV27; clone_size: many; d_call: TRBD2; cdr3_aa: CASSPAGGPGELFF; cdr3_nt: TGTGCCAGCAGTCCCGCGGGGGGACCCGGGGAGCTGTTTTTT
j_call: TRBJ2-7; v_call: TRBV15; clone_size: many; d_call: -; cdr3_aa: CATSRDRTYEQYF; cdr3_nt: TGTGCCACCAGCAGAGATCGAACCTACGAGCAGTACTTC
j_call: TRBJ2-7; v_call: TRBV9; clone_size: many; d_call: TRBD2; cdr3_aa: CASSEGLAGRTYEQYF; cdr3_nt: TGTGCCAGCAGCGAGGGGCTAGCGGGAAGAACCTACGAGCAGTACTTC
j_call: TRBJ1-1; v_call: TRBV12-5; clone_size: many; d_call: TRBD1; cdr3_aa: CASGFLLTGQQHTEAFF; cdr3_nt: TGTGCTAGTGGTTTCCTCCTCACGGGACAGCAGCACACTGAAGCTTTCTTT